Given below is one TCR beta chain in context. Profiling relied on immunoSEQ multiplex PCR, and the TCRdb table lists in-frame clones only, not all of them. The table shows some 200,000 clones, with 86% occurring only once. The CDR3 runs 13 residues. Germline V gene data show CDR1 as SGHRS and CDR2 as YFSETQ. The V segment lost 7 bases and the J segment 9 bases; nucleotides outside the gene matches: 7. The data derive from a study of blood T cell repertoires in COVID-19. Study background: T cells, B-cell-depleted T cells, or PBMCs provided the cDNA or gDNA that served as material.

Specimen: peripheral blood. This TCR derives from a woman aged 45-59 years with acute or convalescent COVID-19. The chain joins TRBV5-1 to TRBJ1-5; TRBD1 matches at 10 bases. CDR3 nucleotides: TGCGCCAGCCGGCGGACAGGGGGGTGGCCCCAGCATTTT. It is translated as CASRRTGGWPQHF.